Below, 30 T cell receptor beta chains from the same sample are listed, as sequenced in a study of graft-versus-host responses after intestinal transplantation. Sequencing was performed with immunoSEQ multiplex PCR; in TCRdb, only in-frame clones are kept and a portion is missing. This sample has tens of thousands of clones; around nine tenths occur once, and the top ten carry about 0.3%. These receptors have no identified antigens. Source: unstimulated CD4+ T cells sorted from spleen or lymph node cells, taken before intestinal transplant. The receptors shown here come from a human donor who received an intestinal transplant.

The rearrangement joins TRBV13 to TRBJ1-2; a weak D match, TRBD1 (6 bases). This CDR3 is built from 16 residues. Trimming removed 2 bases at V and 3 bases at J, with 16 bases between. Germline V gives CDR1 PRHDT, CDR2 FYEKMQ (reference sequence). DNA for the CDR3: TGTGCCAGCAGCTTACGCCCAGGGGTTCAGGACTATGGCTACACCTTC. It yields the protein CASSLRPGVQDYGYTF.

The rearrangement links TRBV2 to TRBJ2-3, with 15 bases that match TRBD2. The junction had 5 bases not matched to a gene; V was cut back by 4 bases and J by 0 bases. This CDR3 is 18 amino acids long. Germline V gives CDR1 SNHLY, CDR2 FYNNEI. The CDR3 region is CASSGTSGRATSTDTQYF. CDR3 sequence (DNA): TGTGCCAGCAGTGGGACTAGCGGGAGGGCCACTAGCACAGATACGCAGTATTTT.

This sequence joins TRBV7-2 and TRBJ1-5, with no clear D. The V end lost 4 bases, the J end lost 3 bases, and 7 bases lay between the germline ends. Per the germline V gene, CDR1 is SGHTA and CDR2 is FQGNSA. This CDR3 comprises 13 residues. DNA for the CDR3: TGTGCCAGCAGCTGGGGTTACAATCAGCCCCAGCATTTT. Translation: CASSWGYNQPQHF.

CDR3 nucleotides: TGCGCCAGCAGCTTGGGGACTAGCGGGAGAGTAACAGATACGCAGTATTTT. Protein sequence: CASSLGTSGRVTDTQYF. The chain links TRBV5-1 to TRBJ2-3; 13 bases line up with TRBD2. CDR3 length: 17 residues. CDR1 is SGHRS and CDR2 is YFSETQ in the germline V gene. With 0 bases clipped from V and 3 bases from J, the junction kept 4 bases outside the gene matches.

The chain joins TRBV6-5 to TRBJ1-2, with D perhaps matching TRBD1 (5 bases). Trimming removed 3 bases at V and 5 bases at J, with 10 bases between. Germline CDR1 MNHEY, CDR2 SVGAGI. CDR3 length: 13 residues. The CDR3 spells CASSYRQRYGYTF. The CDR3 coding sequence is TGTGCCAGCAGTTATCGACAGCGATATGGCTACACCTTC.

The chain combines TRBV6-6 with TRBJ1-6, with TRBD1 identical over 9 bases. The V gene end was trimmed by 5 bases and the J gene end by 5 bases; junction bases not matched to a gene: 7. This CDR3 is 16 amino acids long. Germline CDR1 is MNHNY and CDR2 is SVGAGI (reference sequence). The CDR3 DNA follows: TGTGCCAGCAGTAGAAGCCGGGACAGGGATAATTCACCCCTCCACTTT. Its protein is CASSRSRDRDNSPLHF.

J is TRBJ1-1 and V is TRBV5-1, with 9 nucleotides matching TRBD1. This CDR3 contains 15 residues. After removal of 3 bases from V and 6 bases from J, the junction contained 9 bases not matched to a gene. Germline V CDR1 and CDR2: SGHRS, YFSETQ. CDR3 in amino acids: CASSSWGTGPSEAFF. The CDR3, as DNA: TGCGCCAGCAGCTCCTGGGGGACAGGGCCATCTGAAGCTTTCTTT.

Remarks on this clone: One junction end disagrees with the germline gene, perhaps due to a read error. Distinct nucleotide sequences in the sample also encode this CDR3. The J gene is TRBJ2-2, the V gene TRBV19; D ambiguous. This CDR3 comprises 14 residues. CDR1 is LNHDA, CDR2 SQIVND, per germline (reference sequence). The CDR3 coding sequence is TGTGCCAGTAGTGTCGGTACGAACACTGGGGAGCTGTTTTTT. As protein: CASSVGTNTGELFF.

This chain joins TRBV11-3 and TRBJ2-5; D is unclear. In germline, CDR1 is SGHNT, CDR2 YENEEA. V was shortened by 4 bases and J by 2 bases, with 8 bases between the two germline ends. This CDR3 spans 13 amino acids. The CDR3 reads CASSSLPQETQYF. CDR3 coding DNA: TGTGCCAGCAGCTCTCTACCTCAAGAGACCCAGTACTTC.

This clone has a single count. The chain has TRBV10-1 and TRBJ2-7; 10 bases align to TRBD1. With 9 bases clipped from V and 6 bases from J, the junction kept 17 bases outside the gene matches. The V gene's germline CDR1 is WNHNN and CDR2 SYGVQD (reference sequence). CDR3 length: 16 residues. This CDR3 reads CARVDRGRLLGAEQYF. The CDR3 DNA sequence: TGCGCCAGAGTAGACAGGGGGCGCCTACTGGGGGCCGAGCAGTACTTC.

The chain has TRBV27 and TRBJ2-7; D ambiguous. CDR1 and CDR2 from the germline V gene are MNHEY and SMNVEV (reference sequence). V lost 8 bases and J lost 5, with 19 bases in between. This CDR3 contains 14 residues. CDR3 nucleotides: TGTGCCAGCGGGTATTATGATGGGATGGACGAGCAGTACTTC. Its translation is CASGYYDGMDEQYF.

CDR3 nucleotides: TGTGCCTGGAGTGTAGTGGCGAACACCGGGGAGCTGTTTTTT. It translates to CAWSVVANTGELFF. This chain uses TRBV30 with TRBJ2-2; D uncertain. The V gene's germline CDR1 is GTSNPN and CDR2 SVGIG (reference sequence). Trimming pared 0 bases from V and 0 bases from J, leaving 5 bases between. This CDR3 comprises 14 residues.

V and J are TRBV19 and TRBJ2-3; 10 bases are a match to TRBD2. Germline trimming cut 7 bases from V and 2 bases from J; bases unmatched to any gene: 6. Germline lookup yields CDR1 LNHDA and CDR2 SQIVND (reference sequence). The CDR3 covers 15 residues. The CDR3 loop reads CASTSSGGLTDTQYF. CDR3 nucleotide sequence: TGTGCCAGTACCTCTAGCGGGGGACTCACAGATACGCAGTATTTT.

The V call is TRBV29-1, the J call TRBJ2-1; no definite D call. Germline V gene sequence: CDR1 SQVTM, CDR2 ANQGSEA. The CDR3 is 12 residues long. Trimming removed 5 bases from V and 9 bases from J, with 14 bases in between. DNA for the CDR3: TGCAGCGTTCGTGACTCGCCATTTGAGCAGTTCTTC. It yields the protein CSVRDSPFEQFF.

The chain has TRBV6-5 and TRBJ2-3; weak D call: TRBD2 (5 bases). Germline V gene sequence: CDR1 MNHEY, CDR2 SVGAGI. V shed 2 bases and J shed 0 bases, with 12 bases lying between them. The CDR3 loop spans 16 amino acids. The CDR3 DNA follows: TGTGCCAGCAGTTACCTACGGGAAGTTAGCACAGATACGCAGTATTTT. Protein product: CASSYLREVSTDTQYF.

V is TRBV7-9 and J is TRBJ2-1, with 15 bases matching TRBD2. The germline gives CDR1 SEHNR, CDR2 FQNEAQ (reference sequence). V was pared by 6 bases and J by 5 bases, with 11 bases of the junction left unmatched. This CDR3 is built from 18 residues. The CDR3 DNA sequence: TGTGCCAGCAGTTTCCCGCCGGGACTAGCGGGAGGAAACAATGAGCAGTTCTTC. This sequence encodes CASSFPPGLAGGNNEQFF.

CDR3 residues: CASSPLGQGGTNEKLFF. As DNA, the CDR3 is TGTGCCAGCTCACCCCTGGGCCAGGGAGGTACTAATGAAAAACTGTTTTTT. The chain has TRBV18 and TRBJ1-4; the D gene is possibly TRBD1 (5 bases). The V gene's germline CDR1 is KGHSH and CDR2 LQKENI. V was cut by 3 bases and J by 2 bases, with 16 bases left in between. The CDR3 consists of 17 residues.

The chain is built from TRBV29-1 and TRBJ2-3; TRBD2 aligns across 9 bases. Unmatched junction bases numbered 4, after V lost 0 bases and J lost 3 bases. Germline-derived CDR1 and CDR2 are SQVTM and ANQGSEA. The CDR3 covers 15 residues. CDR3 sequence: CSVEEASGATDTQYF. The CDR3 region has the DNA TGCAGCGTTGAAGAGGCTAGCGGGGCTACAGATACGCAGTATTTT.

The chain uses TRBV10-3 and TRBJ1-2; possibly TRBD1 for D (5 bases). The V gene lost 0 bases and the J gene lost 0 bases, with 14 bases spanning the gap. The CDR3 consists of 17 residues. The V gene's germline CDR1 is ENHRY and CDR2 SYGVKD. The chain's CDR3 is CAISESGITGANYGYTF. The CDR3 DNA follows: TGTGCCATCAGTGAGTCGGGAATAACAGGAGCTAACTATGGCTACACCTTC.

The chain links TRBV5-6 to TRBJ2-1; a possible D gene is TRBD2 (6 bases). Trimming removed 4 bases from V and 6 bases from J, with 14 bases in between. This CDR3 has 14 amino acids. Germline V gene lookup returns CDR1 SGHDT and CDR2 YYEEEE. CDR3 coding DNA: TGTGCCAGCAGCCATTTGGAGGGGACCAATGAGCAGTTCTTC. It translates to CASSHLEGTNEQFF. The variable domain in full, with the rest retrieved from reference TRBV5-6 and TRBJ2-1, is DAGVTQSPTHLIKTRGQQVTLRCSPKSGHDTVSWYQQALGQGPQFIFQYYEEEERQRGNFPDRFSGHQFPNYSSELNVNALLLGDSALYLCASSHLEGTNEQFFGPGTRLTVL.

The chain links TRBV6-4 to TRBJ1-1, with D possibly TRBD1 on 5 matching bases. The CDR3 consists of 13 residues. Between the trimmed V and J ends, which lost 6 bases and 0 bases, there was a span of 8 bases. CDR1 MRHNA and CDR2 SNTAGT come from the germline V gene. The CDR3 protein is CASSRGMNTEAFF. CDR3 nucleotide sequence: TGTGCCAGCAGCCGGGGGATGAACACTGAAGCTTTCTTT.

This chain uses TRBV27 with TRBJ2-7; D possibly corresponds to TRBD1 (6 bases). The germline V gene has CDR1 MNHEY and CDR2 SMNVEV (reference sequence). V was shortened by 6 bases and J by 2 bases, with 20 bases between the two germline ends. This CDR3 spans 16 amino acids. CDR3 sequence: CASSPIDRLIPYEQYF. The CDR3 nucleotides are TGTGCCAGCAGCCCGATTGACAGGCTCATTCCCTACGAGCAGTACTTC.

This clone has just one count. The chain links TRBV19 to TRBJ1-6; a weak D match, TRBD1 (6 bases). Looked up from germline, CDR1 is LNHDA and CDR2 is SQIVND (reference sequence). This CDR3 has 14 residues. V lost 5 bases to trimming and J lost 7 bases, with 12 bases between them. Written as DNA, the CDR3 is TGTGCCAGTAGTGGCGACAGGTACAATTCACCCCTCCACTTT. Translated, it gives CASSGDRYNSPLHF. Supplemented by reference TRBV19 and TRBJ1-6, the full variable domain reads DGGITQSPKYLFRKEGQNVTLSCEQNLNHDAMYWYRQDPGQGLRLIYYSQIVNDFQKGDIAEGYSVSREKKESFPLTVTSAQKNPTAFYLCASSGDRYNSPLHFGNGTRLTVT.

The CDR3 DNA sequence: TGTGCCAGCAGACTCCACAGCGCCTACGAGCAGTACTTC. This encodes CASRLHSAYEQYF. The chain joins TRBV6-5 to TRBJ2-7; D unclear. This CDR3 has 13 residues. CDR1 and CDR2 from the germline V gene are MNHEY and SVGAGI. V lost 6 bases, J lost 2 bases, and 11 bases lay in between.

V usage is TRBV5-1 and J usage is TRBJ2-1; 8 nucleotides align to TRBD2. The CDR3 loop spans 17 amino acids. With V trimmed by 1 base and J by 2 bases, 8 bases remained unmatched. Germline lookup yields CDR1 SGHRS and CDR2 YFSETQ. CDR3 region: CASSLTSGPGAYNEQFF. The CDR3 region has the DNA TGCGCCAGCAGCTTGACTAGCGGCCCCGGGGCCTACAATGAGCAGTTCTTC.

The chain is built from TRBV30 and TRBJ2-7; D gene ambiguous. Per the germline V gene, CDR1 is GTSNPN and CDR2 is SVGIG (reference sequence). V was trimmed by 0 bases and J by 6 bases, leaving 6 bases between them. The CDR3 covers 11 residues. In nucleotides, the CDR3 is TGTGCCTGGAGTGTACACCTCGAGCAGTACTTC. Protein sequence: CAWSVHLEQYF.

In this sample, this clone turned up a few times. The V gene is TRBV5-1, the J gene TRBJ1-1; possibly TRBD1 for D (6 bases). CDR3 size: 14 residues. The V end was cut by 1 base, the J end by 1 base, with 8 bases between. Germline loops: CDR1 SGHRS, CDR2 YFSETQ. CDR3 nucleotides: TGCGCCAGCAGCTTGAAACAGGGGAACACTGAAGCTTTCTTT. Encoded protein: CASSLKQGNTEAFF.

CDR3 residues: CASSGDRGRFGYTF. The CDR3 region has the DNA TGTGCCAGTAGTGGGGACAGGGGGCGTTTCGGCTACACCTTC. The chain is built from TRBV19 and TRBJ1-2; 12 positions agree with TRBD1. The germline V gene has CDR1 LNHDA and CDR2 SQIVND (reference sequence). This CDR3 comprises 14 residues. Trimming took 5 bases from V and 8 from J; bases not matched to a gene: 6.

A few counts support this clone. The V and J genes are TRBV25-1 and TRBJ2-1; 12 bases are a match to TRBD2. The CDR3 contains 16 residues. V lost 3 bases to trimming and J lost 6 bases; unmatched junction nucleotides: 6. From germline, CDR1 is MGHDK and CDR2 SYGVNS. The CDR3 coding sequence is TGTGCCAGCAGTGACGAAGCTAGCGGGAGGGCCAATGAGCAGTTCTTC. Translated: CASSDEASGRANEQFF.

CDR3: CASSEALPGSYQPQHF. In DNA, the CDR3 is TGTGCCAGCAGTGAAGCGCTTCCCGGTTCTTACCAGCCCCAGCATTTT. This chain uses TRBV2 with TRBJ1-5; D remains unclear. Germline loops: CDR1 SNHLY, CDR2 FYNNEI. The V end lost 0 bases, the J end lost 7 bases, and 16 bases lay between the germline ends. The CDR3 contains 16 residues.